The 11 T cell receptor beta chains below all came from one sample that was sequenced in a study of blood T cell repertoires in COVID-19. TCRdb's copy holds only in-frame clones and misses some; the assay was immunoSEQ multiplex PCR. The table has 40,000 or so clones, approximately 80% seen once. Sequencing used peripheral blood. These receptors all come from a man aged 50-60 years with active COVID-19.

The V call is TRBV19, the J call TRBJ2-7; 8 nucleotides align to TRBD2. With 2 bases clipped from V and 2 bases from J, the junction kept 5 bases outside the gene matches. The CDR3 sequence is 15 residues long. CDR1 and CDR2 (germline): LNHDA, SQIVND (reference sequence). In DNA form, the CDR3 reads TGTGCCAGTAGTATACGGGCGGGAGGTACCTACGAGCAGTACTTC. Residues: CASSIRAGGTYEQYF.

The table lists this clone with a count of one. The chain joins TRBV28 to TRBJ2-4; TRBD2 matches at 13 bases. CDR1 is MDHEN and CDR2 is SYDVKM in the germline V gene. This CDR3 is 14 amino acids long. J lost 8 bases, V lost 3 bases, and 1 base had no gene match. This CDR3 reads CASSFTSGGDIQYF. The CDR3 DNA follows: TGTGCCAGCAGTTTTACTAGCGGGGGGGACATTCAGTACTTC.

The chain's CDR3 is CASSPDSTRSYEQYF. CDR3 DNA: TGTGCCAGCAGCCCAGACAGCACCCGGTCCTACGAGCAGTACTTC. This sequence joins TRBV7-2 and TRBJ2-7; possibly TRBD1 for D (5 bases). The CDR3 is 15 residues long. Trimming removed 5 bases at V and 1 base at J, with 15 bases between. Germline V lookup: CDR1 SGHTA, CDR2 FQGNSA.

The genes are TRBV5-3 and TRBJ1-4; weak D call: TRBD1 (6 bases). TRBV5-3 qualifies as an ORF whose function is uncertain. The length of the CDR3 is 15 residues. V lost 4 bases to trimming and J lost 7 bases, with 17 bases between them. The CDR3 sequence: CARSGNRVWVEKLFF. CDR3 sequence (DNA): TGTGCCAGAAGCGGAAACAGGGTCTGGGTTGAAAAACTGTTTTTT.

DNA of the CDR3: TGTGCTAGTGGTTTCCTCGGGACTAGCGGGAGCACAGATACGCAGTATTTT. Translation gives CASGFLGTSGSTDTQYF. The chain couples TRBV12-5 to TRBJ2-3; 12 bases line up with TRBD2. The CDR3 totals 17 residues. The V and J ends lost 3 bases and 0 bases, in that order; junction bases with no gene match: 4. From germline, CDR1 is LGHNT and CDR2 FRNRAP.

The chain couples TRBV2 to TRBJ1-2; a possible D gene is TRBD1 (5 bases). CDR1 and CDR2 from the germline V gene are SNHLY and FYNNEI. V was trimmed by 1 base and J by 1 base, leaving 10 bases between them. There are 15 residues in the CDR3. The CDR3 DNA is TGTGCCAGCAGTGAAGTGGGGCGGAGTAACTATGGCTACACCTTC. Its translation is CASSEVGRSNYGYTF. Looking up the rest from reference TRBV2 and TRBJ1-2 gives the full variable domain: EPEVTQTPSHQVTQMGQEVILRCVPISNHLYFYWYRQILGQKVEFLVSFYNNEISEKSEIFDDQFSVERPDGSNFTLKIRSTKLEDSAMYFCASSEVGRSNYGYTFGSGTRLTVV.

V usage is TRBV11-2 and J usage is TRBJ2-2; D possibly corresponds to TRBD2 (5 bases). Trimming removed 5 bases from V and 3 bases from J, with 16 bases in between. Germline V CDR1 and CDR2: SGHAT, FQNNGV. This CDR3 is built from 16 residues. The CDR3 DNA is TGTGCCAGCAGCCTAACCCCGGGGTCCCACACCGGGGAGCTGTTTTTT. It is translated as CASSLTPGSHTGELFF.

The chain couples TRBV6-5 to TRBJ1-1; possibly TRBD1 for D (5 bases). Germline values: CDR1 MNHEY, CDR2 SVGAGI. With 6 bases removed from V and 0 bases from J, the gap between germline ends came to 11 bases. The CDR3 length is 14 residues. CDR3 coding DNA: TGTGCCAGCAGCCGAGACAGCCTGAACACTGAAGCTTTCTTT. This translates into CASSRDSLNTEAFF.

This clone has just one count. DNA of the CDR3: TGTGCCACCAGCCGCCGCCAAGGGCTAACAGGGAACACTGAAGCTTTCTTT. This codes for CATSRRQGLTGNTEAFF. This chain joins TRBV15 and TRBJ1-1, with D perhaps TRBD1 (5 bases). Trimming shortened V by 5 bases and J by 1 base, and 20 bases separated the two germline ends. Germline V CDR1 and CDR2: LNHNV, YYDKDF (reference sequence). CDR3 length: 17 residues.

A single count supports this clone. The chain uses TRBV11-2 and TRBJ2-5, with no clear D. V lost 2 bases, J lost 1 base, and 11 bases lay in between. The CDR3 extends over 15 amino acids. Germline V CDR1 and CDR2: SGHAT, FQNNGV. The CDR3 bases are TGTGCCAGCAGCTTAAGGCGTAGCAGCCAAGAGACCCAGTACTTC. It specifies CASSLRRSSQETQYF.

This clone was seen more than once but under ten times. The V call is TRBV7-9, the J call TRBJ2-7, with TRBD1 as a possible D gene (6 bases). The CDR3 runs to 13 residues. V was clipped by 0 bases and J by 12 bases, with 15 bases between them. Germline V lookup: CDR1 SEHNR, CDR2 FQNEAQ (reference sequence). The CDR3 nucleotides are TGTGCCAGCAGCTTAGCCGGACAGAACGTTCGGTACTTC. Translation: CASSLAGQNVRYF. The full variable domain, with the rest looked up from reference TRBV7-9 and TRBJ2-7, is DTGVSQNPRHKITKRGQNVTFRCDPISEHNRLYWYRQTLGQGPEFLTYFQNEAQLEKSRLLSDRFSAERPKGSFSTLEIQRTEQGDSAMYLCASSLAGQNVRYFGPGTRLTVT.